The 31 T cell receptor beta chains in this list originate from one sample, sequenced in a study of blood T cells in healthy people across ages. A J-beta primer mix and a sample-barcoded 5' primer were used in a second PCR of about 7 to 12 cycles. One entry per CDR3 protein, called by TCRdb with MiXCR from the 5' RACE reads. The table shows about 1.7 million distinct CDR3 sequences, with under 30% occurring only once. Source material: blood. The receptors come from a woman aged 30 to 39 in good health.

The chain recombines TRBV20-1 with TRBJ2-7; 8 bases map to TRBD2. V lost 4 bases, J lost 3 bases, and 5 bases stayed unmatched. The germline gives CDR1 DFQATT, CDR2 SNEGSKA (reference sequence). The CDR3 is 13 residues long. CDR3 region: CSATSGSGYEQYF. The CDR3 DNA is TGCAGTGCTACCAGCGGGAGCGGCTACGAGCAGTACTTC.

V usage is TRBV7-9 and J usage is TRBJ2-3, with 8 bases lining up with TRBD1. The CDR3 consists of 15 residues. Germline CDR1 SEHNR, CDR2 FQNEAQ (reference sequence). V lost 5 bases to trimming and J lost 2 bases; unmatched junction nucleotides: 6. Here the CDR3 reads CASSETGASTDTQYF. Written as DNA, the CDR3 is TGTGCCAGCAGCGAGACAGGGGCTTCCACAGATACGCAGTATTTT.

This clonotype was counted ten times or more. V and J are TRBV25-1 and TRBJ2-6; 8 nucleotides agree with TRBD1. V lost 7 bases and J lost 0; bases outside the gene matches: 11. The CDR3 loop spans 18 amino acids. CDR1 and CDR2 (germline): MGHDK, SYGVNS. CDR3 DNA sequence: TGTGCCAGCATCTGGCAACAGGGGGTTGTCTCTGGGGCCAACGTCCTGACTTTC. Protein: CASIWQQGVVSGANVLTF.

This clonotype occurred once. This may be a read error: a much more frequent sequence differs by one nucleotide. The CDR3 protein is CASSTGGQETQFF. CDR3 bases: TGCGCCAGCAGCACAGGGGGCCAAGAGACCCAGTTCTTC. The chain has TRBV10-1 and TRBJ2-5; 9 bases fit TRBD1. The last part of the DNA fits TRBJ2-1 better; the J call may be wrong. CDR1 is WNHNN, CDR2 SYGVQD, per germline (reference sequence). The CDR3 runs 13 residues.

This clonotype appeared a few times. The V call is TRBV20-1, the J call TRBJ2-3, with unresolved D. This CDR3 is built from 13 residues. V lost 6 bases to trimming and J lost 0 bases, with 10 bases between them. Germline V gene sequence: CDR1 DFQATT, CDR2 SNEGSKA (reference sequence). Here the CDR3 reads CSADGPSTDTQYF. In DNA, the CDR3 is TGCAGTGCCGATGGCCCTAGCACAGATACGCAGTATTTT.

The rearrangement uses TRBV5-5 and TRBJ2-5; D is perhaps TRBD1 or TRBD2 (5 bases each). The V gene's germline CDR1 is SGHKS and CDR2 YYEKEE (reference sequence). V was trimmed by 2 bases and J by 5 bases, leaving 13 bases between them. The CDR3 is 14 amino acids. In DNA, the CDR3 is TGTGCCAGCAGCTTTGAGGGGTTCAGGGAGACCCAGTACTTC. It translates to CASSFEGFRETQYF.

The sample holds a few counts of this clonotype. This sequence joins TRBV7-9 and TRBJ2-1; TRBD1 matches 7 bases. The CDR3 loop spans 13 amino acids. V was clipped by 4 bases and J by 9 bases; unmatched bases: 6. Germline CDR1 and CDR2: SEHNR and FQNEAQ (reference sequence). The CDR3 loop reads CASSSRDSGEQFF. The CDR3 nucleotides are TGTGCCAGCAGCTCCCGGGACAGCGGTGAGCAGTTCTTC.

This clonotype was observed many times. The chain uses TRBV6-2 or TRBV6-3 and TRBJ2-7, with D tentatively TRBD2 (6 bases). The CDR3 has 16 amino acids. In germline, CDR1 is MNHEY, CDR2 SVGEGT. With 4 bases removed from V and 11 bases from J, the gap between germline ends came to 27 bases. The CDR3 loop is CASSSPSSGRPTVEYF. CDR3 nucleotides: TGTGCCAGCAGTTCACCATCCAGCGGGCGGCCAACCGTGGAGTACTTC.

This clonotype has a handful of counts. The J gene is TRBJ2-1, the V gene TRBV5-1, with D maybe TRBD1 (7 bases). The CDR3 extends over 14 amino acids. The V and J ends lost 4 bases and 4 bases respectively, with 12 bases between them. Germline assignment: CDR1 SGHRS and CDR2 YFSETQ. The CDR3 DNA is TGCGCCAGCAGCGGAGGGGACAGATACAATGAGCAGTTCTTC. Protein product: CASSGGDRYNEQFF.

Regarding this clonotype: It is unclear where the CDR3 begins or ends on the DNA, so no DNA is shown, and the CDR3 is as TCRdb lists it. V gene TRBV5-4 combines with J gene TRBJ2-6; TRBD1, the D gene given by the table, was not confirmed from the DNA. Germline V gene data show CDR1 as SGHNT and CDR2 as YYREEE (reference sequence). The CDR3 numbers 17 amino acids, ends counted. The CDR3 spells CASSVGQGSGGANVRTF.

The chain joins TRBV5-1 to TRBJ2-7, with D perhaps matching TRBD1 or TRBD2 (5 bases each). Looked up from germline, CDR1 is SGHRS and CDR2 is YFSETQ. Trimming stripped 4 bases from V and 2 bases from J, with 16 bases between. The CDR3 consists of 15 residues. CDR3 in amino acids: CASSPDGGRTYEQYF. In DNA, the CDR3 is TGCGCCAGCAGCCCCGATGGGGGACGTACCTACGAGCAGTACTTC. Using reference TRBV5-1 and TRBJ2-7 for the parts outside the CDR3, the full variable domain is KAGVTQTPRYLIKTRGQQVTLSCSPISGHRSVSWYQQTPGQGLQFLFEYFSETQRNKGNFPGRFSGRQFSNSRSEMNVSTLELGDSALYLCASSPDGGRTYEQYFGPGTRLTVT.

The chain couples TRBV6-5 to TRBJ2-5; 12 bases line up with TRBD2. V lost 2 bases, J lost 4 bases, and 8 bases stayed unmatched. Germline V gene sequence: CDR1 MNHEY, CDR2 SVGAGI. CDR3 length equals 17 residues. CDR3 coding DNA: TGTGCCAGCAGTTACGGGGCTAGCGGGAGGGCGAGAGAGACCCAGTACTTC. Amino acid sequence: CASSYGASGRARETQYF.

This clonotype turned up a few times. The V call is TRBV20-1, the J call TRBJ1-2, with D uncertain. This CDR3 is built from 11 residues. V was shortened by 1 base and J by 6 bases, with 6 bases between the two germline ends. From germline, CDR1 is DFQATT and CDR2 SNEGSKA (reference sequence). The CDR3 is CSARGPDGYTF. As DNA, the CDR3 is TGCAGTGCTAGAGGGCCGGATGGCTACACCTTC.

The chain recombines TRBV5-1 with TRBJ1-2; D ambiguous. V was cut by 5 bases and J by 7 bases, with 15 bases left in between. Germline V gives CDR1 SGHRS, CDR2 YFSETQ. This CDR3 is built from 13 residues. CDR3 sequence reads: CASRPDGYAGYTF. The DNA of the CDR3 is TGCGCCAGCAGGCCGGACGGATATGCTGGCTACACCTTC.

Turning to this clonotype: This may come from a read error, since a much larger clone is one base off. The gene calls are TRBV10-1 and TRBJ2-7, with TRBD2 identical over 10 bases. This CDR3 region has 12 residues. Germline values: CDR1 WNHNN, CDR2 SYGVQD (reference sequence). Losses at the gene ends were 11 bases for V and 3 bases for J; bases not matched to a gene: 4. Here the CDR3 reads CACTSGNYEQYF. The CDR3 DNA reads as TGCGCCTGCACTAGCGGGAACTACGAGCAGTACTTC.

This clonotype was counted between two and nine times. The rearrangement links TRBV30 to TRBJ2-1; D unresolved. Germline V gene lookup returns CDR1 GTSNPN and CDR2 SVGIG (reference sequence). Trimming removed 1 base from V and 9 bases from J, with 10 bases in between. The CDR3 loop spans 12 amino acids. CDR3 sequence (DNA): TGTGCCTGGAGTGGGGCCCTGGCTGAGCAGTTCTTC. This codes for CAWSGALAEQFF.

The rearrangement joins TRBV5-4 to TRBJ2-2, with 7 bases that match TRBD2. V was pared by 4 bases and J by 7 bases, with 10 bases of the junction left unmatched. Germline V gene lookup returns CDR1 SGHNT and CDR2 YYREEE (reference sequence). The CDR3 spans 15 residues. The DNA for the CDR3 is TGTGCCAGCAGCCATCCACGACTAGCAGTCGGGGAGCTGTTTTTT. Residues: CASSHPRLAVGELFF.

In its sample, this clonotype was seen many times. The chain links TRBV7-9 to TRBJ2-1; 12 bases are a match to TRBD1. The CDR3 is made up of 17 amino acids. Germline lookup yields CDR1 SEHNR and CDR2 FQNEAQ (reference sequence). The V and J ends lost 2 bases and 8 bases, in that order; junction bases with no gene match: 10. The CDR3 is CASSLKNSGTGGDEQFF. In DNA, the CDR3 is TGTGCCAGCAGCTTAAAGAATTCCGGGACAGGGGGCGATGAGCAGTTCTTC.

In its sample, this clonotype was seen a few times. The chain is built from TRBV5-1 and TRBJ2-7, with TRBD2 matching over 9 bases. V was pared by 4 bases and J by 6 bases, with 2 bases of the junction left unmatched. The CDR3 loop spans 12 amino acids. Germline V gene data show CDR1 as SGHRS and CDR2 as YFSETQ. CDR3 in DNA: TGCGCCAGCAGCGTAGCGGGGGCCGAGCAGTACTTC. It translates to CASSVAGAEQYF.

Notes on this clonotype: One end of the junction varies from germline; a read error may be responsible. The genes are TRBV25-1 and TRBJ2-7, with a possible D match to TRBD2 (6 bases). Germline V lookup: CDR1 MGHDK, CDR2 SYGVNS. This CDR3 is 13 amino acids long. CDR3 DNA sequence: TGTGCCGGCAGCGCGGGGTCCGACTACGAGCAGTACTTC. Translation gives CAGSAGSDYEQYF.

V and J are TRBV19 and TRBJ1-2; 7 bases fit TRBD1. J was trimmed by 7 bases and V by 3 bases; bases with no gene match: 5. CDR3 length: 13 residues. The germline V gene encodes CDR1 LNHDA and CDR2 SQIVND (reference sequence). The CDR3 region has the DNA TGTGCCAGTAGTATGACAGGGAACGTTGGCTACACCTTC. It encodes CASSMTGNVGYTF.

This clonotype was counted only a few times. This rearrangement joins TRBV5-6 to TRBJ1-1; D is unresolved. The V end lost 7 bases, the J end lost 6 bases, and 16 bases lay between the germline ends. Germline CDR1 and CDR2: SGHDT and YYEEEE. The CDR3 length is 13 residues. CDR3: CASAGNLAPEAFF. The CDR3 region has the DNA TGTGCCAGCGCGGGAAACTTGGCACCTGAAGCTTTCTTT.

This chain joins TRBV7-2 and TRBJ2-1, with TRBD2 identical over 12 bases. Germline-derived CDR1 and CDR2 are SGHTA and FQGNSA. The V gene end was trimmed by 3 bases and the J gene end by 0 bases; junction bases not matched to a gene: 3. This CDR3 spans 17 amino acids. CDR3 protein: CASSFPTSGSSYNEQFF. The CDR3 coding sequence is TGTGCCAGCAGCTTCCCGACTAGCGGGAGCTCCTACAATGAGCAGTTCTTC.

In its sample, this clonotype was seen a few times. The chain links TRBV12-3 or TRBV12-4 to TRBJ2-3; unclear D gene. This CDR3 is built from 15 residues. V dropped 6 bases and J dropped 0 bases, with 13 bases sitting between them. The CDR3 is CASSPQFPSTDTQYF. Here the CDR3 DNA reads TGTGCCAGCAGCCCTCAGTTCCCTAGCACAGATACGCAGTATTTT.

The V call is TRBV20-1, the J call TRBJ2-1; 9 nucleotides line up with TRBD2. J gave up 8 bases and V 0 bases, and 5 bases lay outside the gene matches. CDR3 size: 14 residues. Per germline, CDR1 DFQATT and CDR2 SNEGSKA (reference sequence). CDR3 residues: CSARDQTSGDEQFF. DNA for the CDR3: TGCAGTGCTAGAGACCAGACTAGCGGAGATGAGCAGTTCTTC.

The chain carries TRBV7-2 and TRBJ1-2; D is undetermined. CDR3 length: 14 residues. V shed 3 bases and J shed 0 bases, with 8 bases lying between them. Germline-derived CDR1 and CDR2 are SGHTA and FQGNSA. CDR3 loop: CASSLQRTNYGYTF. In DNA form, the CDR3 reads TGTGCCAGCAGCTTGCAAAGGACTAACTATGGCTACACCTTC.

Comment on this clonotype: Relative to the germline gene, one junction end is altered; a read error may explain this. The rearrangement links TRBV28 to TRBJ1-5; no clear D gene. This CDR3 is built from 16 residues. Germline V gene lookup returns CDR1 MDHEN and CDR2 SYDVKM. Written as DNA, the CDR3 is TGTGCCAGCAGTTTGGGCGGGGTCTATAGCAATCACCCCCAGCATTTT. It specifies CASSLGGVYSNHPQHF.

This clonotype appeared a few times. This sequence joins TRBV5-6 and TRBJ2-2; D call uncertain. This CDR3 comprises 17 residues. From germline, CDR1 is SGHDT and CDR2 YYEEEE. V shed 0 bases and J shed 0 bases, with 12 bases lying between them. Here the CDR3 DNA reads TGTGCCAGCAGCTTGGGTCCTGTGCGGTCGAACACCGGGGAGCTGTTTTTT. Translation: CASSLGPVRSNTGELFF.

CDR3 loop: CSASGGSLTSSYNSPLHF. Written as DNA, the CDR3 is TGCAGTGCTAGCGGGGGGTCCCTCACGAGCTCCTATAATTCACCCCTCCACTTT. The gene calls are TRBV20-1 and TRBJ1-6; a weak D match, TRBD1 (5 bases). This CDR3 comprises 18 residues. Trimming took 3 bases from V and 0 from J, leaving 18 bases between them. CDR1 and CDR2 (germline): DFQATT, SNEGSKA (reference sequence).

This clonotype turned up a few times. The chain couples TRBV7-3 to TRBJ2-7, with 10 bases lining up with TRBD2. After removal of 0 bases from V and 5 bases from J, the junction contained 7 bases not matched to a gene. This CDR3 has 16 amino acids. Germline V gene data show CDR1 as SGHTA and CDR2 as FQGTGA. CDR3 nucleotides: TGTGCCAGCAGCTTAACAGCGGGGGGGCCAGGAGACGAGCAGTACTTC. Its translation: CASSLTAGGPGDEQYF.

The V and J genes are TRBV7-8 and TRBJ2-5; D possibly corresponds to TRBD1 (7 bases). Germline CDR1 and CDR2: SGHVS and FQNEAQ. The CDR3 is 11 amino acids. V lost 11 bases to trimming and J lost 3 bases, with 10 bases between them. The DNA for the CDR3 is TGTGCCGGAGGGACAGAAGAGACCCAGTACTTC. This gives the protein CAGGTEETQYF.